This entry features one T cell receptor beta chain sequence. Treatment of the sample: oral pan-JAK inhibitor, 5-10 mg twice daily. This CDR3 is built from 18 residues. The V gene's germline CDR1 is SGHDT and CDR2 YYEEEE. Trimming at V came to 2 bases and at J to 0 bases, leaving 9 bases not matched to a gene. Extracted RNA was reverse transcribed, and the resulting cDNA served as sequencing template. Libraries were prepared by immunoSEQ multiplex PCR; TCRdb keeps only in-frame clonotypes and omits some of them. The top ten clones hold 3.5% to 5% of a sample with over 200,000 clones, 64% of them seen once. This sample is drawn from a study of CD8+ T cells in alopecia areata.

The sample was CD4+ T cells sorted from blood, taken at week 4, from a patient treated with tofacitinib. The TCR sequence derives from a human donor with alopecia areata. The genes are TRBV5-6 and TRBJ2-3, with 10 bases lining up with TRBD2. CDR3 amino acids: CASSFGLAALSSTDTQYF. In DNA, the CDR3 is TGTGCCAGCAGCTTCGGACTAGCGGCACTATCTAGCACAGATACGCAGTATTTT.